This T cell receptor (beta chain) was captured by sequencing in a study of cytomegalovirus exposure and HLA in healthy donors. Study findings and constraints: An apparent linkage of common viral pathogens to several of the most significant clusters emerged in a later analysis. Accounts indicate the classifier identified cytomegalovirus status with strong specificity and sensitivity.

The PCR contained 60 Vbeta and 13 Jbeta primers. The assay was immunoSEQ multiplex PCR, and TCRdb's table has in-frame clones only and misses some. The listing contains under 90,000 clones. A word on this clone: Its antigen is currently unknown.

The germline gives CDR1 SGHRS, CDR2 YFSETQ. With V trimmed by 5 bases and J by 6 bases, 7 bases remained unmatched. This CDR3 region has 14 residues. Sequences were obtained from PBMCs. The sequence was obtained from a middle-aged man in good health and CMV-seropositive. The chain carries TRBV5-1 and TRBJ2-1, with 8 bases that match TRBD2. CDR3 in DNA: TGCGCCAGCAGTAAACTAGCGGAATCCAATGAGCAGTTCTTC. It is translated as CASSKLAESNEQFF.